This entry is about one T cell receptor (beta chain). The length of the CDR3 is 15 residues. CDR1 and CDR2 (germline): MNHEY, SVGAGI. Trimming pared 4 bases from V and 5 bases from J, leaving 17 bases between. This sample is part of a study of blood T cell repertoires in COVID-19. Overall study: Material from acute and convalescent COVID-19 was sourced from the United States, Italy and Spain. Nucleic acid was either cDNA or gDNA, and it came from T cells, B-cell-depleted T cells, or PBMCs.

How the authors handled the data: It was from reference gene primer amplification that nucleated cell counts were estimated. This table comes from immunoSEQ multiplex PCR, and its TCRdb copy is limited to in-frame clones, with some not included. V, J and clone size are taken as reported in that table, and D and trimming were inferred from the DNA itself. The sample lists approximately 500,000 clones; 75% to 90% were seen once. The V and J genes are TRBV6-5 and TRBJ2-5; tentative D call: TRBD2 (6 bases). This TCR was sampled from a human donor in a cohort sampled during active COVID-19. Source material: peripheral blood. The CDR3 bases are TGTGCCAGCAGTTCGGGAGCCCTGACCCCGGAGACCCAGTACTTC. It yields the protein CASSSGALTPETQYF.